This paragraph reports one T cell receptor (beta chain). The repertoire was sequenced with immunoSEQ multiplex PCR; TCRdb's copy has only in-frame clones and lacks some. The repertoire holds about 1.9 million clones, with around 93% as singletons. The germline V and J ends were trimmed by 4 bases and 4 bases, with 15 bases remaining between them. The CDR3 has 14 residues. The germline V gene encodes CDR1 SGHDT and CDR2 YYEEEE. This sample is part of a study of shared clonotypes between healthy human individuals. CD45RO-negative cells were positively selected for CCR7, leaving out terminally differentiated effector memory CD45RA+ cells.

The chain carries TRBV5-6 and TRBJ2-7; D is uncertain. The specimen was naive CD8+ T cells from PBMCs. This clonotype was obtained from a man aged 18-30 years in good health. Some clones in this sample may be carry-over from other donors' samples. This CDR3 reads CASSPVRVGYEQYF. The CDR3 coding sequence is TGTGCCAGCAGCCCTGTTAGGGTCGGGTACGAGCAGTACTTC.